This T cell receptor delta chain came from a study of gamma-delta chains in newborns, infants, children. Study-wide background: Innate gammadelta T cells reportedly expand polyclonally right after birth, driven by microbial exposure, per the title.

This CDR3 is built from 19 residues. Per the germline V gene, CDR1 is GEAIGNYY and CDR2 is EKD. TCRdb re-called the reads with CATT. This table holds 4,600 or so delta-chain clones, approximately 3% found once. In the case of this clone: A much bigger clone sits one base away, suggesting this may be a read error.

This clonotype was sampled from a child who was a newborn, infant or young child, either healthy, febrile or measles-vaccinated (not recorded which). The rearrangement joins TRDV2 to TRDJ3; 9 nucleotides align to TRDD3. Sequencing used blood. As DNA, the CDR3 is TGTGCCTGTGGCACCTTGTACTGGGGGAGCTCCTGGGACACCCGACAGATGTTTTTC. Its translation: CACGTLYWGSSWDTRQMFF.